Listed here are 24 T cell receptor beta chains from one sample, sequenced in a study of cytotoxic CD8 clonotypes in ibrutinib-treated CLL (dated by TCRdb to the early 2020s). The sample's time point label is to be understood as: around 25 months on ibrutinib. Library generation was performed with the immunoSEQ multiplex PCR assay. The clones in this table, taken by TCRdb from immuneACCESS, are in-frame only. Not every clone is retained; where verified, under half of the shortfall comes from an unresolved V gene, and the cause of the rest is unknown. The sample has roughly 250,000 clones on record, 60% to 75% of them singletons. Of the sample, just over 15% is held by the ten largest clones. Sequenced material: PBMCs, taken after 24 months of ibrutinib treatment. These TCRs come from a human donor with chronic lymphocytic leukemia.

Notes on this clone: The identical CDR3 is also encoded by other nucleotide sequences in the sample. The rearrangement uses TRBV29-1 and TRBJ1-1; 7 nucleotides match TRBD1. The V and J ends lost 4 bases and 0 bases, in that order; junction bases with no gene match: 2. The CDR3 contains 13 residues. CDR1 SQVTM and CDR2 ANQGSEA come from the germline V gene. The CDR3 region is CSVGGQMNTEAFF. The CDR3 bases are TGCAGCGTTGGGGGACAGATGAACACTGAAGCTTTCTTT.

The chain is built from TRBV5-1 and TRBJ2-5, with 8 bases fitting TRBD2. V shed 3 bases, J shed 5 bases, and the junction held 9 bases outside the gene matches. This CDR3 is 15 amino acids long. Looked up from germline, CDR1 is SGHRS and CDR2 is YFSETQ. CDR3 bases: TGCGCCAGCAGCTCGAGCGGGAGCTTTAGTGAGACCCAGTACTTC. Translation gives CASSSSGSFSETQYF.

V is TRBV4-3 and J is TRBJ2-5; D perhaps matches TRBD1 (6 bases). Germline V gives CDR1 LGHNA, CDR2 YSLEER. There are 14 residues in the CDR3. V lost 5 bases and J 5 bases, leaving 15 bases between the germline ends. CDR3 amino acids: CASSFGLGAETQYF. The CDR3 nucleotides read TGCGCCAGCAGCTTCGGACTGGGGGCTGAGACCCAGTACTTC.

V usage is TRBV4-1 and J usage is TRBJ2-7; D not resolved. The V end was cut by 1 base, the J end by 1 base, with 11 bases between. The germline CDR1 and CDR2 sequences are MGHRA and YSYEKL. This CDR3 has 15 amino acids. In DNA form, the CDR3 reads TGCGCCAGCAGCCAAGTGGCGGTCGAATCCTACGAGCAGTACTTC. It specifies CASSQVAVESYEQYF.

The chain is built from TRBV19 and TRBJ2-3; 10 nucleotides match TRBD2. The V segment lost 7 bases and the J segment 4 bases; nucleotides outside the gene matches: 14. CDR1 is LNHDA, CDR2 SQIVND, per germline (reference sequence). CDR3 length equals 17 residues. The CDR3 region has the DNA TGTGCCAGTACCCCTCCTCCTCTAGCGGGAGTGCCAGATACGCAGTATTTT. As protein: CASTPPPLAGVPDTQYF. Filled out from reference TRBV19 and TRBJ2-3, the complete variable domain reads DGGITQSPKYLFRKEGQNVTLSCEQNLNHDAMYWYRQDPGQGLRLIYYSQIVNDFQKGDIAEGYSVSREKKESFPLTVTSAQKNPTAFYLCASTPPPLAGVPDTQYFGPGTRLTVL.

The rearrangement links TRBV18 to TRBJ2-7; D is ambiguous. V lost 6 bases to trimming and J lost 3 bases, with 15 bases between them. This CDR3 is built from 14 residues. Germline V gene data show CDR1 as KGHSH and CDR2 as LQKENI. CDR3 loop: CASSNSLGDYEQYF. The DNA of the CDR3 is TGTGCCAGCTCTAACTCCCTAGGTGACTACGAGCAGTACTTC. The complete variable domain, with remaining parts taken from reference TRBV18 and TRBJ2-7, reads NAGVMQNPRHLVRRRGQEARLRCSPMKGHSHVYWYRQLPEEGLKFMVYLQKENIIDESGMPKERFSAEFPKEGPSILRIQQVVRGDSAAYFCASSNSLGDYEQYFGPGTRLTVT.

The V call is TRBV11-2, the J call TRBJ2-2; 10 nucleotides agree with TRBD1. This CDR3 contains 15 residues. Germline V lookup: CDR1 SGHAT, CDR2 FQNNGV. V shed 5 bases, J shed 7 bases, and the junction held 7 bases outside the gene matches. The CDR3, as DNA: TGTGCCAGCAGCGGGAGACAGGGGGCTGGCGGGGAGCTGTTTTTT. Amino acid sequence: CASSGRQGAGGELFF.

The CDR3 coding sequence is TGTGCCAGCAGCGTAGAACTAGCGGCCACCGGGGAGCTGTTTTTT. This codes for CASSVELAATGELFF. This chain joins TRBV9 and TRBJ2-2, with 8 nucleotides matching TRBD2. The germline V gene has CDR1 SGDLS and CDR2 YYNGEE. The trim removed 0 bases at V and 4 bases at J, leaving 2 bases unmatched. The length of the CDR3 is 15 residues.

The J gene is TRBJ2-3, the V gene TRBV9; D remains unclear. Germline CDR1 SGDLS, CDR2 YYNGEE. V lost 0 bases to trimming and J lost 4 bases, with 9 bases between them. The CDR3 has 14 residues. CDR3 nucleotide sequence: TGTGCCAGCAGCGTAGGGCTCCCTCCAGATACGCAGTATTTT. Its translation is CASSVGLPPDTQYF.

CDR3 sequence: CASLDGENIQYF. CDR3 bases: TGTGCCAGCCTGGACGGAGAAAACATTCAGTACTTC. V usage is TRBV7-9 and J usage is TRBJ2-4; D unresolved. Trimming took off 8 bases at V and 5 bases at J, with 10 bases between the two ends. This CDR3 comprises 12 residues. Germline loops: CDR1 SEHNR, CDR2 FQNEAQ (reference sequence).

The chain carries TRBV29-1 and TRBJ1-5, with D hard to call. CDR1 is SQVTM, CDR2 ANQGSEA, per germline. Trimming took off 4 bases at V and 5 bases at J, with 12 bases between the two ends. CDR3 length: 13 residues. The chain's CDR3 is CSVGKGLDQPQHF. The CDR3 nucleotides read TGCAGCGTTGGAAAAGGGCTCGATCAGCCCCAGCATTTT.

The genes are TRBV28 and TRBJ2-1, with TRBD1 matching 8 bases. This CDR3 contains 14 residues. Germline CDR1 is MDHEN and CDR2 is SYDVKM. J gave up 4 bases and V 6 bases, and 5 bases lay outside the gene matches. The CDR3 loop is CASSPGQAYNEQFF. The CDR3 coding sequence is TGTGCCAGCAGCCCGGGACAGGCGTACAATGAGCAGTTCTTC.

This sequence joins TRBV2 and TRBJ2-1; 16 bases align to TRBD2. This CDR3 comprises 18 residues. The germline CDR1 and CDR2 sequences are SNHLY and FYNNEI. After removal of 8 bases from V and 5 bases from J, the junction contained 12 bases not matched to a gene. The CDR3 coding sequence is TGTGCCAGCGAACCGGGACTAGCGGGAGGGCGAAAGAACAATGAGCAGTTCTTC. The encoded protein is CASEPGLAGGRKNNEQFF.

The J gene is TRBJ2-7, the V gene TRBV29-1; D remains ambiguous. Trimming shortened V by 4 bases and J by 0 bases, and 7 bases separated the two germline ends. Germline CDR1 SQVTM, CDR2 ANQGSEA. The CDR3 totals 12 residues. The CDR3 protein is CSVAYSSYEQYF. CDR3 DNA sequence: TGCAGCGTTGCTTACAGCTCCTACGAGCAGTACTTC.

There are a few counts of this clone. The rearrangement joins TRBV6-5 to TRBJ2-7; 10 nucleotides agree with TRBD2. The trim removed 4 bases at V and 7 bases at J, leaving 10 bases unmatched. Per germline, CDR1 MNHEY and CDR2 SVGAGI. The CDR3 runs 15 residues. The CDR3 loop reads CASSSGLAAPLEQYF. In nucleotides, the CDR3 is TGTGCCAGCAGTTCAGGACTAGCGGCCCCCTTAGAGCAGTACTTC.

This clone was observed a few times. The rearrangement joins TRBV5-1 to TRBJ2-7; 11 bases agree with TRBD2. The CDR3 sequence is 14 residues long. Losses at the gene ends were 2 bases for V and 4 bases for J; bases not matched to a gene: 2. The germline gives CDR1 SGHRS, CDR2 YFSETQ. CDR3 residues: CASSFGLAGYEQYF. CDR3 bases: TGCGCCAGCAGCTTCGGACTAGCGGGTTACGAGCAGTACTTC.

The rearrangement links TRBV25-1 to TRBJ2-4; D not certain. Germline V gives CDR1 MGHDK, CDR2 SYGVNS. Trimming shortened V by 1 base and J by 8 bases, and 9 bases separated the two germline ends. CDR3 length: 13 amino acids. The CDR3 region is CASSEWWGDIQYF. The CDR3 DNA is TGTGCCAGCAGTGAATGGTGGGGTGACATTCAGTACTTC.

The V gene is TRBV19, the J gene TRBJ2-4; D is possibly TRBD1 (7 bases). Germline V gives CDR1 LNHDA, CDR2 SQIVND (reference sequence). This CDR3 is 17 amino acids long. Trimming took off 4 bases at V and 2 bases at J, with 18 bases between the two ends. CDR3 DNA sequence: TGTGCCAGTAGTACGGGCCCAGGGGGGTCGTCCAAAAACATTCAGTACTTC. It translates to CASSTGPGGSSKNIQYF.

The chain links TRBV6-5 to TRBJ2-7, with 10 bases identical to TRBD2. The CDR3 extends over 13 amino acids. The V and J ends lost 6 bases and 6 bases, in that order; junction bases with no gene match: 5. Germline loops: CDR1 MNHEY, CDR2 SVGAGI. The DNA for the CDR3 is TGTGCCAGCAGACGGACTAGCGGTACCGAGCAGTACTTC. Its protein is CASRRTSGTEQYF.

This chain uses TRBV15 with TRBJ2-1; 15 bases fit TRBD2. V trimming: 3 bases; J trimming: 8 bases; junction bases outside the gene matches: 11. The CDR3 covers 18 residues. The germline gives CDR1 LNHNV, CDR2 YYDKDF (reference sequence). CDR3 in amino acids: CATSSEYGTSGRKDEQFF. CDR3 bases: TGTGCCACCAGCAGCGAATACGGGACTAGCGGGAGGAAGGATGAGCAGTTCTTC.

The rearrangement links TRBV2 to TRBJ2-2; 7 bases are shared with TRBD2. The germline V gene has CDR1 SNHLY and CDR2 FYNNEI. The length of the CDR3 is 15 residues. J was trimmed by 5 bases and V by 3 bases; bases with no gene match: 6. CDR3 loop: CASSDQAGVTGELFF. The DNA for the CDR3 is TGTGCCAGCAGTGACCAGGCGGGAGTTACCGGGGAGCTGTTTTTT.

This chain links TRBV6-6 with TRBJ1-1; D possibly corresponds to TRBD1 (5 bases). The ends were cut back, 6 bases at V and 6 bases at J, with 11 bases in the middle. Germline CDR1 reads MNHNY; CDR2 reads SVGAGI (reference sequence). The CDR3 runs 12 residues. The CDR3 nucleotides read TGTGCCAGCAGAACCAGGGATTCTGAAGCTTTCTTT. This codes for CASRTRDSEAFF.

The V and J genes are TRBV4-3 and TRBJ2-3, with TRBD2 as a possible D gene (6 bases). CDR3 length: 17 residues. V gave up 3 bases and J gave up 4 bases, with 20 bases separating them. Germline V gives CDR1 LGHNA, CDR2 YSLEER. CDR3 bases: TGCGCCAGCAGCCAGGAGTTATTGGGGGAGCGGGCAGATACGCAGTATTTT. Its translation: CASSQELLGERADTQYF.

The rearrangement uses TRBV5-1 and TRBJ2-1; D possibly corresponds to TRBD1 (5 bases). The CDR3 is 13 residues long. Germline V gene data show CDR1 as SGHRS and CDR2 as YFSETQ. V dropped 5 bases and J dropped 6 bases, with 12 bases sitting between them. The CDR3 sequence: CASRTDRFNEQFF. DNA of the CDR3: TGCGCCAGCAGAACTGACAGATTCAATGAGCAGTTCTTC.